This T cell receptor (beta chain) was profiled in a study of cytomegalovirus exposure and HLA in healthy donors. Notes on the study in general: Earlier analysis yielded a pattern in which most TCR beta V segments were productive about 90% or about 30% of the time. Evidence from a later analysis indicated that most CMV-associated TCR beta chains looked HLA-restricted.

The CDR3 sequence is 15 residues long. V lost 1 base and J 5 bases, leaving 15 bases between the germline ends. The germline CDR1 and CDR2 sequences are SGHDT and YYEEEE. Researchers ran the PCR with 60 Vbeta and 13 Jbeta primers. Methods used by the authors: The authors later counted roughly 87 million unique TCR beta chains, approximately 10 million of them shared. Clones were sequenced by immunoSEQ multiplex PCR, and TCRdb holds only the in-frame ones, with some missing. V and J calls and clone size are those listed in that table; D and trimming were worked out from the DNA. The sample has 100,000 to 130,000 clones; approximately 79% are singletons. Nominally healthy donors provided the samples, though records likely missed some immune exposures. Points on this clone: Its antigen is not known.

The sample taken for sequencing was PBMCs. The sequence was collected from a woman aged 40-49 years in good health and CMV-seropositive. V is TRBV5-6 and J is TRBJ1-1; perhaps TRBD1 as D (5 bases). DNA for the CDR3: TGTGCCAGCAGCTTGAGCGGGAGGGGACGGACTGAAGCTTTCTTT. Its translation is CASSLSGRGRTEAFF.